This TCR beta chain was sequenced for a study of beta chain features in type 1 diabetes. Findings and limits, study-wide: Equally in patients and controls, PCR might preferentially amplify shorter templates. Type 1 diabetes patients had moderately but significantly shorter TCRB CDR3s in all four CD4+ subsets. The similarity of naive, central memory and Treg TCRB repertoires appeared greater among patients than among healthy donors.

Blood was drawn once from each donor into heparinised tubes. The draws averaged around 110 mL. Sorted populations all exceeded 98% purity. For this clone: Its target is not known.

The CDR3 has 15 residues. Germline-derived CDR1 and CDR2 are SEHNR and FQNEAQ (reference sequence). Losses at the gene ends were 2 bases for V and 0 bases for J; bases not matched to a gene: 1. Reverse transcribing all isolated RNA meant expressed TCRB transcripts were sequenced. Repertoires were generated with immunoSEQ multiplex PCR, while TCRdb's copy carries only in-frame clones and drops some. The data contain 150,000 to 200,000 clones, 9% to 10% of them seen just once; the ten biggest clones take up 0.7%. Sequencing input: central memory CD4+ T cells from blood. This TCR was recovered from a woman in her twenties or thirties with type 1 diabetes. The V and J genes are TRBV7-9 and TRBJ2-5; 9 nucleotides match TRBD2. DNA of the CDR3: TGTGCCAGCAGCTTAACTAGCGGGTACCAAGAGACCCAGTACTTC. As protein: CASSLTSGYQETQYF.